The 32 T cell receptor beta chains below all came from one sample that was sequenced in a study of blood T cell repertoires in COVID-19. Profiling relied on immunoSEQ multiplex PCR, and the TCRdb table lists in-frame clones only, not all of them. The sample shows about 120,000 clones, 75% to 85% of them seen only once. The sequencing input was peripheral blood. The receptors here all came from a woman aged 45-59 years with acute or convalescent COVID-19.

The chain carries TRBV3-1 (or the pseudogene TRBV3-2) and TRBJ2-7, with D unresolved. The CDR3 totals 12 residues. Trimming removed 2 bases at V and 4 bases at J, with 6 bases between. CDR1 and CDR2 (germline): LGHDT, YNNKEL (reference sequence). The CDR3 loop reads CASSQTLYEQYF. The DNA for the CDR3 is TGTGCCAGCAGCCAAACCCTATACGAGCAGTACTTC.

This chain uses TRBV29-1 with TRBJ2-3, with D possibly being TRBD2 (5 bases). V gave up 6 bases and J gave up 0 bases, with 22 bases separating them. Germline CDR1 reads SQVTM; CDR2 reads ANQGSEA. The CDR3 spans 17 residues. The CDR3: CSVLGPGFGASTDTQYF. CDR3 DNA sequence: TGCAGCGTATTGGGCCCGGGATTTGGAGCTAGCACAGATACGCAGTATTTT.

The chain combines TRBV5-4 with TRBJ2-4; unclear D gene. V shed 0 bases and J shed 0 bases, with 10 bases lying between them. The length of the CDR3 is 16 residues. Germline V gene sequence: CDR1 SGHNT, CDR2 YYREEE (reference sequence). The CDR3 DNA reads TGTGCCAGCAGCTTGGGCGGAGACCTAGCCAAAAACATTCAGTACTTC. Encoded protein: CASSLGGDLAKNIQYF.

The chain uses TRBV28 and TRBJ2-3; 11 bases match TRBD2. Germline V gene sequence: CDR1 MDHEN, CDR2 SYDVKM. V dropped 5 bases and J dropped 3; count of bases not matched to a gene: 1. The length of the CDR3 is 14 residues. The CDR3 DNA sequence: TGTGCCAGCAGTACTAGCGGGAGTACAGATACGCAGTATTTT. Protein sequence: CASSTSGSTDTQYF.

V usage is TRBV28 and J usage is TRBJ2-1; 9 bases align to TRBD1. The V segment lost 5 bases and the J segment 5 bases; nucleotides outside the gene matches: 13. Germline CDR1 reads MDHEN; CDR2 reads SYDVKM. The CDR3 totals 17 residues. The CDR3, as DNA: TGTGCCAGCAGTGACCCTTCCGGGACAGGGCCCGACAATGAGCAGTTCTTC. Protein: CASSDPSGTGPDNEQFF.

This clone has a single count. The chain joins TRBV28 to TRBJ2-3; a possible D gene is TRBD2 (5 bases). This CDR3 has 14 amino acids. Germline V gene data show CDR1 as MDHEN and CDR2 as SYDVKM. V was shortened by 8 bases and J by 6 bases, with 18 bases between the two germline ends. The CDR3 region is CASLANRAFDTQYF. CDR3 bases: TGTGCCAGCCTAGCAAACCGCGCGTTTGATACGCAGTATTTT. Drawing the rest from reference TRBV28 and TRBJ2-3, the complete variable domain is DVKVTQSSRYLVKRTGEKVFLECVQDMDHENMFWYRQDPGLGLRLIYFSYDVKMKEKGDIPEGYSVSREKKERFSLILESASTNQTSMYLCASLANRAFDTQYFGPGTRLTVL.

This sequence joins TRBV6-4 and TRBJ1-6; D perhaps matches TRBD1 (5 bases). Trimming removed 2 bases at V and 8 bases at J, with 13 bases between. This CDR3 has 15 amino acids. Germline loops: CDR1 MRHNA, CDR2 SNTAGT. The CDR3 region has the DNA TGTGCCAGCAGTGACGGAGCAGGGATGGATTCACCCCTCCACTTT. Its protein is CASSDGAGMDSPLHF.

V is TRBV2 and J is TRBJ2-7; unclear D gene. Trimming stripped 2 bases from V and 4 bases from J, with 12 bases between. CDR1 is SNHLY and CDR2 is FYNNEI in the germline V gene. This CDR3 is 14 amino acids long. CDR3 region: CASSESSRRYEQYF. The CDR3 nucleotides are TGTGCCAGCAGTGAAAGCTCTAGGAGATACGAGCAGTACTTC.

The chain recombines TRBV5-6 with TRBJ1-2; 8 bases are shared with TRBD1. The germline V gene has CDR1 SGHDT and CDR2 YYEEEE. The CDR3 runs to 16 residues. Unmatched junction bases numbered 17, after V lost 9 bases and J lost 4 bases. DNA for the CDR3: TGTGCCACCAATACCGGGACAGGTACTCGCTCCTATGGCTACACCTTC. It codes for CATNTGTGTRSYGYTF.

The chain joins TRBV7-3 to TRBJ2-3; TRBD2 agrees at 11 bases. V lost 5 bases, J lost 1 base, and 2 bases stayed unmatched. Germline V gives CDR1 SGHTA, CDR2 FQGTGA. This CDR3 spans 15 amino acids. The DNA for the CDR3 is TGTGCCAGCAGCCAGGGACTAGCGGGCACAGATACGCAGTATTTT. It translates to CASSQGLAGTDTQYF.

The V gene is TRBV5-1, the J gene TRBJ2-3; TRBD2 matches at 8 bases. Germline loops: CDR1 SGHRS, CDR2 YFSETQ. This CDR3 spans 16 amino acids. V trimming: 6 bases; J trimming: 1 base; junction bases outside the gene matches: 10. CDR3 sequence: CASTMGLSGGTDTQYF. The DNA of the CDR3 is TGCGCCAGCACCATGGGCCTTAGCGGGGGCACAGATACGCAGTATTTT. The variable domain in full, with the rest retrieved from reference TRBV5-1 and TRBJ2-3, is KAGVTQTPRYLIKTRGQQVTLSCSPISGHRSVSWYQQTPGQGLQFLFEYFSETQRNKGNFPGRFSGRQFSNSRSEMNVSTLELGDSALYLCASTMGLSGGTDTQYFGPGTRLTVL.

This clone was seen just once. The genes are TRBV19 and TRBJ2-2; 7 nucleotides align to TRBD2. The germline V gene encodes CDR1 LNHDA and CDR2 SQIVND (reference sequence). The ends lost 4 bases at V and 6 bases at J; junction bases unmatched: 2. The CDR3 is 13 amino acids. The CDR3 DNA reads TGTGCCAGTAGTAGGCGGGGGTCCGGGGAGCTGTTTTTT. Translation: CASSRRGSGELFF.

The V call is TRBV19, the J call TRBJ1-2; a possible D gene is TRBD1 (5 bases). Germline V gene data show CDR1 as LNHDA and CDR2 as SQIVND (reference sequence). Trimming took off 5 bases at V and 5 bases at J, with 18 bases between the two ends. The CDR3 runs 15 residues. In nucleotides, the CDR3 is TGTGCCAGTAGTCCCGACAGACCAGGCTCTTATGGCTACACCTTC. Translating it yields CASSPDRPGSYGYTF.

V is TRBV5-4 and J is TRBJ1-2; weak D call: TRBD1 (5 bases). The CDR3 consists of 14 residues. V was shortened by 4 bases and J by 3 bases, with 13 bases between the two germline ends. Germline lookup yields CDR1 SGHNT and CDR2 YYREEE (reference sequence). The CDR3 coding sequence is TGTGCCAGCAGCGGACGGGGGGTTGACTATGGCTACACCTTC. Its protein product is CASSGRGVDYGYTF.

The V gene is TRBV2, the J gene TRBJ2-7; D ambiguous. V lost 3 bases and J 2 bases, leaving 5 bases between the germline ends. The CDR3 is 12 residues long. Per germline, CDR1 SNHLY and CDR2 FYNNEI. CDR3 sequence reads: CASSDAAYEQYF. Written as DNA, the CDR3 is TGTGCCAGCAGTGATGCGGCCTACGAGCAGTACTTC.

This sequence joins TRBV14 and TRBJ2-7; the D gene is possibly TRBD2 (6 bases). V lost 2 bases and J 7 bases, leaving 15 bases between the germline ends. The CDR3 is made up of 14 amino acids. Germline V gene sequence: CDR1 SGHDN, CDR2 FVKESK. The CDR3: CASSQSLASGEQYF. CDR3 in DNA: TGTGCCAGCAGCCAAAGTCTAGCGTCGGGTGAGCAGTACTTC.

The chain joins TRBV23-1 to TRBJ1-5, with 10 bases matching TRBD1. TRBV23-1 qualifies as an ORF whose function is uncertain. Germline trimming cut 10 bases from V and 0 bases from J; bases unmatched to any gene: 6. This CDR3 region has 15 residues. In nucleotides, the CDR3 is TGCGCCAAGACAGGGGGCCCTTATAGCAATCAGCCCCAGCATTTT. It is translated as CAKTGGPYSNQPQHF.

This chain connects TRBV2 to TRBJ1-4; the match to TRBD1 covers 9 bases. This CDR3 comprises 15 residues. The junction had 6 bases not matched to a gene; V was cut back by 5 bases and J by 5 bases. The germline gives CDR1 SNHLY, CDR2 FYNNEI. CDR3 amino acids: CASSQTGGGNEKLFF. The CDR3, as DNA: TGTGCCAGCAGTCAGACAGGGGGGGGGAATGAAAAACTGTTTTTT.

The chain has TRBV11-2 and TRBJ2-1, with TRBD2 matching 9 bases. Germline lookup yields CDR1 SGHAT and CDR2 FQNNGV. The CDR3 extends over 16 amino acids. Trimming took 1 base from V and 9 from J; bases not matched to a gene: 10. CDR3 sequence (DNA): TGTGCCAGCAGCTTAGTCGGTAGCGGGAGATTAGGTGAGCAGTTCTTC. Its protein is CASSLVGSGRLGEQFF.

V and J are TRBV9 and TRBJ2-1; 13 bases are shared with TRBD2. V lost 1 base to trimming and J lost 0 bases; unmatched junction nucleotides: 13. The CDR3 has 21 residues. Germline lookup yields CDR1 SGDLS and CDR2 YYNGEE. Here the CDR3 reads CASSVPAFGTSGAFSYNEQFF. The CDR3 DNA is TGTGCCAGCAGCGTACCTGCTTTCGGGACTAGCGGGGCCTTCTCCTACAATGAGCAGTTCTTC.

V and J are TRBV7-6 and TRBJ1-3; no definite D call. Germline V gene data show CDR1 as SGHVS and CDR2 as FNYEAQ. Trimming pared 1 base from V and 0 bases from J, leaving 7 bases between. The CDR3 runs to 15 residues. CDR3 DNA: TGTGCCAGCAGCTTAGAGACGGGCTCTGGAAACACCATATATTTT. Its protein product is CASSLETGSGNTIYF.

The chain carries TRBV19 and TRBJ2-7, with 10 nucleotides matching TRBD2. CDR3 size: 16 residues. CDR1 and CDR2 from the germline V gene are LNHDA and SQIVND (reference sequence). The J segment lost 3 bases and the V segment lost 4 bases, leaving 9 bases of the junction unmatched. As DNA, the CDR3 is TGTGCCAGTAGTAATAAGCCTAGCGGGGGTCACTACGAGCAGTACTTC. Translating gives CASSNKPSGGHYEQYF.

The V call is TRBV6-5, the J call TRBJ2-7, with 14 bases that match TRBD2. The ends lost 6 bases at V and 6 bases at J; junction bases unmatched: 1. The CDR3 is 13 residues long. Germline CDR1 MNHEY, CDR2 SVGAGI. As DNA, the CDR3 is TGTGCCAGCAGAGGACTAGCGGGAGGCGAGCAGTACTTC. Protein sequence: CASRGLAGGEQYF.

The rearrangement joins TRBV19 to TRBJ1-2; no clear D. V lost 1 base, J lost 2 bases, and 8 bases lay in between. The V gene's germline CDR1 is LNHDA and CDR2 SQIVND (reference sequence). The CDR3 loop spans 14 amino acids. Here the CDR3 reads CASSIVPGNYGYTF. In DNA, the CDR3 is TGTGCCAGTAGTATAGTCCCAGGAAACTATGGCTACACCTTC.

The chain uses TRBV6-6 and TRBJ1-2; D is undetermined. Per germline, CDR1 MNHNY and CDR2 SVGAGI (reference sequence). Trimming took off 0 bases at V and 3 bases at J, with 11 bases between the two ends. This CDR3 contains 15 residues. The CDR3 DNA reads TGTGCCAGCAGTTACTCCGCGGGAAGAGACTATGGCTACACCTTC. This encodes CASSYSAGRDYGYTF.

A remark on this clone: One end of the junction is discordant with germline, which a read error may explain. This chain uses TRBV7-9 with TRBJ2-5; possibly TRBD2 for D (6 bases). CDR1 SEHNR and CDR2 FQNEAQ come from the germline V gene (reference sequence). This CDR3 is 12 amino acids long. This CDR3 reads CASSLEGLESDF. DNA of the CDR3: TGTGCCAGCAGCTTAGAGGGACTTGAGAGTGACTTC.

The chain has TRBV19 and TRBJ1-2; the D gene is possibly TRBD1 (5 bases). V lost 3 bases, J lost 2 bases, and 16 bases lay in between. The length of the CDR3 is 16 residues. Germline loops: CDR1 LNHDA, CDR2 SQIVND (reference sequence). This CDR3 is CASSIPTRAGNYGYTF. The CDR3 coding sequence is TGTGCCAGTAGTATCCCTACCCGGGCAGGGAACTATGGCTACACCTTC.

This chain uses TRBV30 with TRBJ1-1; D may be TRBD1 (5 bases). The germline gives CDR1 GTSNPN, CDR2 SVGIG (reference sequence). With 8 bases removed from V and 4 bases from J, the gap between germline ends came to 8 bases. The CDR3 is 10 amino acids. In DNA form, the CDR3 reads TGTGCCGGAAGGGGCACTGAAGCTTTCTTT. It translates to CAGRGTEAFF.

V is TRBV7-9 and J is TRBJ1-2; no reliable D call. CDR1 and CDR2 from the germline V gene are SEHNR and FQNEAQ (reference sequence). V was trimmed by 4 bases and J by 8 bases, leaving 8 bases between them. The CDR3 covers 11 residues. This CDR3 is CASSSDGGYTF. DNA of the CDR3: TGTGCCAGCAGCTCCGACGGGGGCTACACCTTC.

The rearrangement uses TRBV27 and TRBJ2-5; the D gene is possibly TRBD2 (6 bases). CDR3 size: 14 residues. V lost 2 bases and J lost 4, with 11 bases in between. The germline V gene has CDR1 MNHEY and CDR2 SMNVEV (reference sequence). Here the CDR3 reads CASSLDVRGETQYF. CDR3 nucleotide sequence: TGTGCCAGCAGTTTAGATGTGCGGGGAGAGACCCAGTACTTC.

This rearrangement joins TRBV11-2 to TRBJ2-1, with 10 nucleotides matching TRBD2. The CDR3 runs 15 residues. Trimming cost V 5 bases and J 4 bases; bases outside gene matches: 5. CDR1 and CDR2 from the germline V gene are SGHAT and FQNNGV. CDR3 in amino acids: CASSEGLAEYNEQFF. CDR3 nucleotides: TGTGCCAGCAGCGAAGGACTAGCGGAATACAATGAGCAGTTCTTC.

The chain couples TRBV5-4 to TRBJ2-2, with D possibly matching TRBD2 (6 bases). With 2 bases removed from V and 4 bases from J, the gap between germline ends came to 15 bases. The CDR3 runs 16 residues. CDR1 and CDR2 (germline): SGHNT, YYREEE (reference sequence). The CDR3 loop is CASSFLSGMGTGELFF. The CDR3, as DNA: TGTGCCAGCAGCTTCCTTAGCGGAATGGGCACCGGGGAGCTGTTTTTT. Based on the CDR3 plus reference TRBV5-4 and TRBJ2-2, the full variable domain is ETGVTQSPTHLIKTRGQQVTLRCSSQSGHNTVSWYQQALGQGPQFIFQYYREEENGRGNFPPRFSGLQFPNYSSELNVNALELDDSALYLCASSFLSGMGTGELFFGEGSRLTVL.